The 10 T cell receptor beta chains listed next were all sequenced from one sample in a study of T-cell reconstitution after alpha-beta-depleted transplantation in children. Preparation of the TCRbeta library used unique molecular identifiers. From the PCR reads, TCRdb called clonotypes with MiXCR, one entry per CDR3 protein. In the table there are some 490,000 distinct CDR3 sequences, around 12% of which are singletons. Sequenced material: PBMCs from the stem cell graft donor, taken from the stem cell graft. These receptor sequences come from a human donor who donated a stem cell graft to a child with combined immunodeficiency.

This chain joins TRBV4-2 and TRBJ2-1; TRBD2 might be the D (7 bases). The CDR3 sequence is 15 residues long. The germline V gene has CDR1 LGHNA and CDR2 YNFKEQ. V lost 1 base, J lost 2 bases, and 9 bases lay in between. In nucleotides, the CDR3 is TGTGCCAGCAGCCAAGGGGGGGGCGCCTACAATGAGCAGTTCTTC. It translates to CASSQGGGAYNEQFF.

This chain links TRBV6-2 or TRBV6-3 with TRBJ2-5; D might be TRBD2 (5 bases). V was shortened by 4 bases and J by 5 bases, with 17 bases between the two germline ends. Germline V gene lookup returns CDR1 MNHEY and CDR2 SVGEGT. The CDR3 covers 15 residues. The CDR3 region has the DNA TGTGCCAGCAGTTCAGGACTGGCCGCGTGGGAGACCCAGTACTTC. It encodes CASSSGLAAWETQYF.

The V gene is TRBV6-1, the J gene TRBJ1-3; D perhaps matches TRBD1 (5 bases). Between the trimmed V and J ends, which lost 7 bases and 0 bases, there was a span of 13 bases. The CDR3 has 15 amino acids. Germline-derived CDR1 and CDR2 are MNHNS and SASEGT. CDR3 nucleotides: TGTGCCAGCACCGACGGGGCATACTCTGGAAACACCATATATTTT. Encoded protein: CASTDGAYSGNTIYF.

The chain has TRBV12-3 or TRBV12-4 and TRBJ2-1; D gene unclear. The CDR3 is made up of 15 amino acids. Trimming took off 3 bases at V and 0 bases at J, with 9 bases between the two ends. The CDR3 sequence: CASSFQPGSYNEQFF. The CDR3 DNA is TGTGCCAGCAGTTTCCAGCCGGGCTCCTACAATGAGCAGTTCTTC.

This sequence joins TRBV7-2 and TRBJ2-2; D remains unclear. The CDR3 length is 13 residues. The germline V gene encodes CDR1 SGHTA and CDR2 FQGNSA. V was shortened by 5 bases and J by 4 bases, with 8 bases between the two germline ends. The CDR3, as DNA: TGTGCCAGCAGCCGACCCAGCACCGGGGAGCTGTTTTTT. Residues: CASSRPSTGELFF.

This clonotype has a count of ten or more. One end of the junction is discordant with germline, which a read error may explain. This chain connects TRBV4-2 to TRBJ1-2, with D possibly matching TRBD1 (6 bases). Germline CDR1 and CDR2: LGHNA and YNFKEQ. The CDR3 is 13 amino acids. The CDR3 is CASSQLAGTNDFF. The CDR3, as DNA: TGTGCCAGCAGCCAGCTTGCCGGGACAAATGACTTCTTC.

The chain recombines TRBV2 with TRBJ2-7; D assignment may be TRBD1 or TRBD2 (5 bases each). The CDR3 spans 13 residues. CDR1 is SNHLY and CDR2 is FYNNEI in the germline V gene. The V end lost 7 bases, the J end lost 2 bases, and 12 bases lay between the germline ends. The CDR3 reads CASTGTATYEQYF. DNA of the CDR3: TGTGCCAGCACCGGGACGGCGACCTACGAGCAGTACTTC. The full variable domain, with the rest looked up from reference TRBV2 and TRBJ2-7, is EPEVTQTPSHQVTQMGQEVILRCVPISNHLYFYWYRQILGQKVEFLVSFYNNEISEKSEIFDDQFSVERPDGSNFTLKIRSTKLEDSAMYFCASTGTATYEQYFGPGTRLTVT.

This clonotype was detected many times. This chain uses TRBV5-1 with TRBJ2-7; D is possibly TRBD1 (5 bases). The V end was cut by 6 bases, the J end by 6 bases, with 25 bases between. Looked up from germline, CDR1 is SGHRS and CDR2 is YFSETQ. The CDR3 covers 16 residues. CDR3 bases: TGCGCCAGCAATCCTCGTCGGCGGACATCTTCCGGCGAGCAGTACTTC. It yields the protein CASNPRRRTSSGEQYF.

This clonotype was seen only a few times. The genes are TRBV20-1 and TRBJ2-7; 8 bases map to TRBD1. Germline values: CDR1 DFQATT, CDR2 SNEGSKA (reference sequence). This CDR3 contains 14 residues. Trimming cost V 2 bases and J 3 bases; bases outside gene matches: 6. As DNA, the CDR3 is TGCAGTGCTAGATCCCGGGACAGGATCTACGAGCAGTACTTC. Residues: CSARSRDRIYEQYF.

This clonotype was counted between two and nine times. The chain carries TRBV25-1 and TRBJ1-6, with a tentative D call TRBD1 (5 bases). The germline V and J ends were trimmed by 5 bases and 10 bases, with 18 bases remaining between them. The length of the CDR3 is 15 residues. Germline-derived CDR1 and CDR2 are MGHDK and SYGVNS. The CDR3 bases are TGTGCCAGCAGTCAGACCGGGACTAACAGGTCACCCCTCCACTTT. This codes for CASSQTGTNRSPLHF.